Detailed here is one T cell receptor (beta chain). For the second PCR, which ran for 7 to 11 cycles, a sample-barcoded 5' primer and a J-beta primer mix were used. TCRdb re-analysed the 5' RACE reads in MiXCR, keeping a single row per CDR3 protein. Here the sample spans around 1,000,000 distinct CDR3 sequences, around two fifths being singletons. This entry is derived from a study of blood T cells in healthy people across ages. CDR1 LGHNA and CDR2 YSLEER come from the germline V gene. This CDR3 is built from 18 residues. The V gene lost 2 bases and the J gene lost 0 bases, with 18 bases spanning the gap.

The sequence was collected from a man younger than 35 in good health. Source material: blood. This chain uses TRBV4-3 with TRBJ2-3; either TRBD1 or TRBD2 may supply D (5 bases each). Here the CDR3 DNA reads TGCGCCAGCAGCCAATATGCCGGGACCGCTGATAGCACAGATACGCAGTATTTT. Its protein is CASSQYAGTADSTDTQYF.